The entry below gives a single T cell receptor beta chain sequence along with its context. Its binding antigen is unknown. No qualities accompany the bases; no much larger clone lies one base away. The record originates from a study of blood T cell repertoires in COVID-19 (dated by TCRdb to between 2020 and 2021). General notes on the study: Samples from collaborators originated in the United States, Italy and Spain and spanned both the acute and convalescent phases of COVID-19. A de-identified subject ID, COVID-19 status, age in years and sex were almost always included in the sample metadata. The samples were drawn from the first 160 participants of the ongoing ImmuneRACE study and from some 1,300 subjects provided by 6 global collaborators. Subjects who had been exposed to COVID-19, were actively infected with it, or had recovered from it provided the deeply sampled blood TCRbeta repertoires that made up the dataset. The material from the prospective study consisted of cDNA or gDNA derived from T cells, B-cell-depleted T cells, or PBMCs. The repertoires were released in a freely available public database meant as a resource for research on the immune response to SARS-CoV-2. Where HLA class I and class II types were available, the types were taken from metadata supplied by the sample provider, not from assay-based typing.

TCRbeta CDR3 regions were amplified from genomic DNA using the immunoSEQ Assay, a bias-controlled multiplex PCR. In the source study's methods: The number of nucleated cells in each sample was estimated by amplification of reference gene primers within the assay. To quantify the absolute abundance of each unique TCRbeta CDR3 rearrangement, sequence reads were collapsed and filtered. Productive Simpson clonality was computed per sample as the square root of Simpson's diversity index over productive rearrangements. Here the immuneACCESS table is served through TCRdb, limited to in-frame sequences with V and J called. Missing clones are a known gap in these copies; in checked studies unresolved V genes cover under half, and the rest lacks a known reason. V and J calls and clone size follow that table, whereas D and trimming were derived from the DNA. The sample table holds about 140,000 clones, of which approximately 81% were seen once. Roughly 2.6% of the sample goes to the ten largest clones.

Broader findings and caveats from the paper: Clinical and demographic metadata were provided uncurated, with the amount varying by source and participant.

Each collaborating institution followed its own protocols to collect whole blood in K2EDTA tubes. Collaborator samples were shipped for TCRbeta analysis as frozen whole blood, isolated PBMCs, or DNA extracted from either sample type. The CDR3 sequence holds 15 residues, the cysteine and phenylalanine included. The entry retains the CDR3 DNA only, 45 bases that are in frame from base 1. The germline V gene (reference sequence) provides CDR1 LNHDA and CDR2 SQIVND. The junction shows trimming of 10 bases on V and 2 bases on J, and the gene matches do not reach 10 bases of it. The sequenced sample was peripheral blood. Rearrangement joined TRBV19 to TRBJ1-5; a stretch of 8 junction bases matches TRBD1. The TCR sequence derives from a human donor with acute or convalescent COVID-19. The donor label of this sample is uncertain. The CDR3 reads as follows: CATKDRDGRNQPQHF. The bases read TGTGCCACCAAGGACAGGGACGGGCGCAATCAGCCCCAGCATTTT. Where the CDR3 stops, the reference TRBV19 and TRBJ1-5 genes take over; the full variable domain is DGGITQSPKYLFRKEGQNVTLSCEQNLNHDAMYWYRQDPGQGLRLIYYSQIVNDFQKGDIAEGYSVSREKKESFPLTVTSAQKNPTAFYLCATKDRDGRNQPQHFGDGTRLSIL.